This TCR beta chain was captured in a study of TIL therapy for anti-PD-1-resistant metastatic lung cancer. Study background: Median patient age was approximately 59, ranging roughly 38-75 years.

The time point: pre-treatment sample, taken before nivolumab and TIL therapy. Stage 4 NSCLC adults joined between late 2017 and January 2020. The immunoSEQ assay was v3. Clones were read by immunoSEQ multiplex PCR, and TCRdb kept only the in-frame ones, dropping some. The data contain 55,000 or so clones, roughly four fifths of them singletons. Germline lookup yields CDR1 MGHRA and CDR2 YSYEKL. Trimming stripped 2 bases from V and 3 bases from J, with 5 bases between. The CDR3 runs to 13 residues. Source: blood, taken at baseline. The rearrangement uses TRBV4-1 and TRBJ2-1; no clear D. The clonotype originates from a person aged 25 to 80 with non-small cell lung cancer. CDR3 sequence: CASSQSGYNEQFF. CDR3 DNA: TGCGCCAGCAGCCAATCTGGCTACAATGAGCAGTTCTTC.